Following are 20 T cell receptor beta chains from one sample sequenced in a study of sequential checkpoint blockade in melanoma. Regarding treatment: randomized to nivolumab then ipilimumab (arm A) or the reverse (arm B). Profiled with immunoSEQ multiplex PCR; TCRdb holds only in-frame clones, not every one. The repertoire holds about 22,000 clones, with nearly 70% as singletons. The sample was CD8+ T cells sorted from blood (inferred from file names), taken from a patient given nivolumab and ipilimumab in sequence. These receptors were collected from a human donor with melanoma.

This rearrangement joins TRBV5-5 to TRBJ1-1; D ambiguous. Germline V gene data show CDR1 as SGHKS and CDR2 as YYEKEE (reference sequence). V shed 3 bases and J shed 4 bases, with 16 bases lying between them. The CDR3 runs to 15 residues. CDR3 in DNA: TGTGCCAGCAGCTCGGACCTTTCCGGAGGCACTGAAGCTTTCTTT. Its translation is CASSSDLSGGTEAFF.

The CDR3 bases are TGTGCCAGCGGACTAAATAGCGGGGGCCCCTACGAGCAGTACTTC. This translates into CASGLNSGGPYEQYF. The V call is TRBV4-2, the J call TRBJ2-7; 9 bases fit TRBD2. The CDR3 contains 15 residues. Trimming took 8 bases from V and 2 from J; bases not matched to a gene: 10. Germline V CDR1 and CDR2: LGHNA, YNFKEQ.

The table lists this clone with a count of one. The gene calls are TRBV7-9 and TRBJ2-1; D perhaps matches TRBD2 (6 bases). The V gene lost 5 bases and the J gene lost 4 bases, with 12 bases spanning the gap. The length of the CDR3 is 14 residues. The germline gives CDR1 SEHNR, CDR2 FQNEAQ (reference sequence). This chain's CDR3 is CASSLSGTYNEQFF. The CDR3 DNA follows: TGTGCCAGCAGCCTCTCGGGGACTTACAATGAGCAGTTCTTC.

This rearrangement joins TRBV28 to TRBJ2-2, with 7 bases aligning to TRBD1. CDR1 is MDHEN, CDR2 SYDVKM, per germline. Trimming removed 6 bases from V and 5 bases from J; junction bases left unmatched: 9. CDR3 length: 15 residues. The CDR3 protein is CASSHRGFLTGELFF. The CDR3 region has the DNA TGTGCCAGCAGCCACAGGGGTTTTCTTACCGGGGAGCTGTTTTTT.

There are a few counts of this clone. The chain employs TRBV28 and TRBJ2-3; tentative D call: TRBD2 (6 bases). The CDR3 covers 14 residues. Trimming took off 5 bases at V and 6 bases at J, with 15 bases between the two ends. Germline assignment: CDR1 MDHEN and CDR2 SYDVKM. The CDR3 DNA reads as TGTGCCAGCAGTATACCCCGACTAGGCGATACGCAGTATTTT. Protein: CASSIPRLGDTQYF.

The V and J genes are TRBV9 and TRBJ2-5, with TRBD1 identical over 7 bases. After removal of 4 bases from V and 1 base from J, the junction contained 7 bases not matched to a gene. This CDR3 spans 15 amino acids. Per germline, CDR1 SGDLS and CDR2 YYNGEE. The CDR3 DNA follows: TGTGCCAGCAGCTTCCCAGGGGGACCCCAAGAGACCCAGTACTTC. Its protein product is CASSFPGGPQETQYF. Variable domain in full (rest from reference TRBV9 and TRBJ2-5): DSGVTQTPKHLITATGQRVTLRCSPRSGDLSVYWYQQSLDQGLQFLIQYYNGEERAKGNILERFSAQQFPDLHSELNLSSLELGDSALYFCASSFPGGPQETQYFGPGTRLLVL.

The chain carries TRBV4-2 and TRBJ1-1; 8 positions match TRBD1. Trimming cost V 1 base and J 0 bases; bases outside gene matches: 4. Germline lookup yields CDR1 LGHNA and CDR2 YNFKEQ. This CDR3 has 16 amino acids. DNA of the CDR3: TGTGCCAGCAGCCAAGGGGCAGGGGGCATGAACACTGAAGCTTTCTTT. This gives the protein CASSQGAGGMNTEAFF.

The rearrangement links TRBV7-9 to TRBJ2-7; 11 positions match TRBD1. V lost 7 bases and J lost 5; bases outside the gene matches: 10. The length of the CDR3 is 15 residues. Germline assignment: CDR1 SEHNR and CDR2 FQNEAQ (reference sequence). This CDR3 reads CASTHGGQGDDEQYF. The DNA for the CDR3 is TGTGCCAGCACGCATGGGGGACAGGGGGACGACGAGCAGTACTTC.

The chain uses TRBV6-1 and TRBJ1-1; perhaps TRBD1 as D (6 bases). Between the trimmed V and J ends, which lost 8 bases and 1 base, there was a span of 11 bases. Germline-derived CDR1 and CDR2 are MNHNS and SASEGT. The length of the CDR3 is 13 residues. CDR3 in amino acids: CASEHRENTEAFF. In nucleotides, the CDR3 is TGTGCCAGCGAGCACAGGGAGAACACTGAAGCTTTCTTT.

This clone occurred many times. The chain joins TRBV9 to TRBJ1-1; D might be TRBD1 (5 bases). The CDR3 has 13 amino acids. CDR1 is SGDLS and CDR2 is YYNGEE in the germline V gene. The V end was cut by 3 bases, the J end by 0 bases, with 6 bases between. Here the CDR3 reads CASSGGLNTEAFF. The CDR3 DNA sequence: TGTGCCAGCAGCGGGGGCCTGAACACTGAAGCTTTCTTT.

The chain carries TRBV19 and TRBJ1-6; maybe TRBD1 (5 bases). The CDR3 spans 18 residues. Trimming removed 4 bases from V and 3 bases from J, with 19 bases in between. Germline V gene data show CDR1 as LNHDA and CDR2 as SQIVND (reference sequence). The CDR3 DNA reads as TGTGCCAGTAGTAAGAGTGGGGGGATAGGGCTCTATAATTCACCCCTCCACTTT. As protein: CASSKSGGIGLYNSPLHF.

CDR3 amino acids: CASRALTGSTDTQYF. The CDR3 coding sequence is TGTGCCAGCCGGGCCTTGACAGGGAGCACAGATACGCAGTATTTT. The chain has TRBV7-6 and TRBJ2-3, with TRBD1 identical over 7 bases. The CDR3 sequence is 15 residues long. Germline V gives CDR1 SGHVS, CDR2 FNYEAQ. V lost 8 bases, J lost 0 bases, and 8 bases stayed unmatched.

This rearrangement joins TRBV7-2 to TRBJ2-7; weak D call: TRBD2 (6 bases). With 1 base removed from V and 3 bases from J, the gap between germline ends came to 16 bases. The CDR3 length is 16 residues. Germline V gene lookup returns CDR1 SGHTA and CDR2 FQGNSA. CDR3 amino acids: CASSLGSGVGLYEQYF. DNA of the CDR3: TGTGCCAGCAGCTTAGGGTCGGGGGTAGGGCTCTACGAGCAGTACTTC.

CDR3 in amino acids: CATIKQGGDTQYF. The CDR3 DNA is TGTGCCACTATCAAACAGGGGGGAGATACGCAGTATTTT. This chain links TRBV15 with TRBJ2-3, with TRBD1 identical over 8 bases. Trimming took 9 bases from V and 5 from J; bases not matched to a gene: 7. The CDR3 is made up of 13 amino acids. Germline values: CDR1 LNHNV, CDR2 YYDKDF (reference sequence).

This clone turned up a few times. The germline gene is not matched at one end of the junction; a read error may be the cause. The rearrangement links TRBV5-6 to TRBJ2-3, with a weak D call TRBD1 (6 bases). Germline CDR1 and CDR2: SGHDT and YYEEEE. The CDR3 runs to 15 residues. CDR3: CASSLGQGRPDTQYF. In nucleotides, the CDR3 is TGTGCCAGCAGTTTGGGGCAGGGGAGACCAGATACGCAGTATTTT. The variable domain in full, completed from reference TRBV5-6 and TRBJ2-3, reads DAGVTQSPTHLIKTRGQQVTLRCSPKSGHDTVSWYQQALGQGPQFIFQYYEEEERQRGNFPDRFSGHQFPNYSSELNVNALLLGDSALYLCASSLGQGRPDTQYFGPGTRLTVL.

The V call is TRBV7-6, the J call TRBJ2-7; 9 bases are a match to TRBD1. The CDR3 covers 14 residues. Per germline, CDR1 SGHVS and CDR2 FNYEAQ. J was trimmed by 4 bases and V by 3 bases; bases with no gene match: 4. CDR3 region: CASSLAGTGYEQYF. The DNA of the CDR3 is TGTGCCAGCAGCTTGGCCGGGACAGGGTACGAGCAGTACTTC.

V is TRBV19 and J is TRBJ1-2; 9 bases are shared with TRBD1. There are 16 residues in the CDR3. Germline values: CDR1 LNHDA, CDR2 SQIVND (reference sequence). V dropped 6 bases and J dropped 2; count of bases not matched to a gene: 10. The CDR3 sequence is CASSMGQGRRNYGYTF. The DNA of the CDR3 is TGTGCCAGTAGCATGGGACAGGGAAGGCGGAACTATGGCTACACCTTC.

This clone was detected only a few times. The chain is built from TRBV5-4 and TRBJ1-2; D is ambiguous. Trimming shortened V by 0 bases and J by 9 bases, and 9 bases separated the two germline ends. CDR1 SGHNT and CDR2 YYREEE come from the germline V gene (reference sequence). The CDR3 spans 12 residues. The DNA of the CDR3 is TGTGCCAGCAGCTTGGAGGGAGTTAGCTACACCTTC. The encoded protein is CASSLEGVSYTF. The full variable domain, completed using reference TRBV5-4 and TRBJ1-2, is ETGVTQSPTHLIKTRGQQVTLRCSSQSGHNTVSWYQQALGQGPQFIFQYYREEENGRGNFPPRFSGLQFPNYSSELNVNALELDDSALYLCASSLEGVSYTFGSGTRLTVV.

This clone was recorded a few times. V and J are TRBV9 and TRBJ2-3, with 15 bases aligning to TRBD2. In germline, CDR1 is SGDLS, CDR2 YYNGEE. V was clipped by 0 bases and J by 6 bases; unmatched bases: 5. The CDR3 is 17 amino acids. The chain's CDR3 is CASSVGTSGGAMDTQYF. CDR3 bases: TGTGCCAGCAGCGTAGGGACTAGCGGGGGGGCCATGGATACGCAGTATTTT.

The V call is TRBV29-1, the J call TRBJ2-5; TRBD2 is a possible D gene (5 bases). The CDR3 loop spans 14 amino acids. V was clipped by 4 bases and J by 1 base, with 13 bases between them. Germline V gene lookup returns CDR1 SQVTM and CDR2 ANQGSEA. The CDR3 reads CSVASRGSQETQYF. CDR3 in DNA: TGCAGCGTTGCGTCTAGAGGGAGCCAAGAGACCCAGTACTTC.